The TCR beta chain under discussion was sequenced for a study of T cells expressing NK-cell markers. Study findings and constraints: As a fraction of CD8+ T cells, dominant NKG2C+ clonotypes reached roughly 1.0-7.5% in six or seven donors. Whether the expanded NKG2C+ T cell clones recognized HCMV remained unclear. Similarly, these clonotypes led the CD3+CD56-NKG2C+ fraction as well in several donors.

The CDR3 has 16 residues. The germline CDR1 and CDR2 sequences are SGDLS and YYNGEE. The authors generated TCR beta cDNA through 5'RACE template switching with UMIs. TCRdb processed the 5' RACE reads again and assigns one entry to each CDR3 protein, with no DNA. The data show hundreds of thousands of distinct CDR3 sequences, and the top ten clones hold around 3.9%. Concerning this clonotype: Its antigen is undetermined.

The receptor was derived from a woman aged 18 to 69 in good health. The sequencing sample was made of blood T cells: a sorted CD56 or NKG2C T cell subset, CD4+ or CD8+ T cells, or bulk PBMC T cells (not recorded which). The chain recombines TRBV9 with TRBJ1-2; without DNA, the TCRdb call of TRBD1 cannot be checked. The CDR3 here is CASSVVEGQGVGGYTF.